In this sample, the clone carrying this T cell receptor (beta chain) turned up many times. Its antigen remains unidentified. V lost 0 bases and J 5 bases, leaving 13 bases between the germline ends. Germline V gene lookup returns CDR1 SGHAT and CDR2 FQNNGV. CDR3 size: 15 residues. This sample stems from a study of identical twins. Study results and caveats: Diverse VJ usage suggested most zero-insertion clonotypes were not invariant T cells.

Healthy Caucasians were all of the donors. In TCRdb, the 5' RACE reads were re-called with MiXCR into one record per CDR3 protein. The sample consists of 200,000 to 300,000 distinct CDR3 sequences, 10% of them appearing once. Sequenced material: memory T cells sorted from blood. The rearrangement joins TRBV11-2 to TRBJ2-5, with TRBD1 as a possible D gene (5 bases). The sequence was collected from a man aged 45-65 years in good health. The CDR3 loop is CASSLDFGRVETQYF. CDR3 coding DNA: TGTGCCAGCAGCTTAGATTTCGGCAGGGTGGAGACCCAGTACTTC.